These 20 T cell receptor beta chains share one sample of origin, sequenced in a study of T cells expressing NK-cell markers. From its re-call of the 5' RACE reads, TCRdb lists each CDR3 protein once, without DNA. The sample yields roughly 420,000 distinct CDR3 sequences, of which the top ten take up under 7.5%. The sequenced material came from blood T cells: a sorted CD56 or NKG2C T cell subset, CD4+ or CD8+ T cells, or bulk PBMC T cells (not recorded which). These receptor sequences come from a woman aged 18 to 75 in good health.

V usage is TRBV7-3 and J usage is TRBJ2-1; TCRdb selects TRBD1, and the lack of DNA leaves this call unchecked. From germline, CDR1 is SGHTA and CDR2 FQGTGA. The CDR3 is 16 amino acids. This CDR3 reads CASSSAGQGSYNEQFF.

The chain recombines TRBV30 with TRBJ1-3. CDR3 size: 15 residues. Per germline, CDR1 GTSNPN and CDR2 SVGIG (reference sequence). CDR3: CAWSVHGVSGNTIYF.

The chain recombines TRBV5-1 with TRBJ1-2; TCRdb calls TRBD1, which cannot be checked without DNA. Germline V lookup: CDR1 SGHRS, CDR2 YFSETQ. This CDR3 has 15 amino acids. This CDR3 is CASSGRDRLFSGYTF.

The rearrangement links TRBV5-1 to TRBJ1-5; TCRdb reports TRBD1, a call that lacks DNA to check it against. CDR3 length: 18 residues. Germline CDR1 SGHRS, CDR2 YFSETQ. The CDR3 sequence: CASSLLGTGDAENQPQHF.

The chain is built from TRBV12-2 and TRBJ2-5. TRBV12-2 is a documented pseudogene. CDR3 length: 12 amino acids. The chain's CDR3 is CASRLAPETQYF.

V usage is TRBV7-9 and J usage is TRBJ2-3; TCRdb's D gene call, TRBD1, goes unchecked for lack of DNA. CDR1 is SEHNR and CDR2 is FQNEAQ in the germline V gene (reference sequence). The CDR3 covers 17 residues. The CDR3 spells CASSPNLGRSLTDTQYF.

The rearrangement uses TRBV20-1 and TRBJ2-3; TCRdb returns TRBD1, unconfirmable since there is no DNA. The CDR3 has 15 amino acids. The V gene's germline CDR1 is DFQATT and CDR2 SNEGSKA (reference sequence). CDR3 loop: CSARDPTGITDTQYF.

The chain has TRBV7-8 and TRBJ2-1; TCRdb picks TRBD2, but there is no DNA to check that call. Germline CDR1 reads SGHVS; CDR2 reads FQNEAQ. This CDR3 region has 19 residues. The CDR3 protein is CASSSAGGSRSRPYNEQFF.

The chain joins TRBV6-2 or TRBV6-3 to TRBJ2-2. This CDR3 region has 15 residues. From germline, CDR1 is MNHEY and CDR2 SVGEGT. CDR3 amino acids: CASSVTRIGAGELFF.

CDR3: CASSLEGQGNYNEQFF. The V gene is TRBV11-1, the J gene TRBJ2-1; the D call from TCRdb, TRBD1, cannot be confirmed without DNA. CDR3 length: 16 residues. The germline CDR1 and CDR2 sequences are SGHAT and FQDESV (reference sequence).

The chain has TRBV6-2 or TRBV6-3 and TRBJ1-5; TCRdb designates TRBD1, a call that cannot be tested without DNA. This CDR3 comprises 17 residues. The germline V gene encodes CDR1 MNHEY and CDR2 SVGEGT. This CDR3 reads CASSAPVGQSLKQPQHF.

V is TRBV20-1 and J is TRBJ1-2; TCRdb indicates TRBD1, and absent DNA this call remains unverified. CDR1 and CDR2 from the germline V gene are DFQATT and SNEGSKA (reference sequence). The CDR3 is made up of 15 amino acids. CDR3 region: CSATSPGTAIYGYTF.

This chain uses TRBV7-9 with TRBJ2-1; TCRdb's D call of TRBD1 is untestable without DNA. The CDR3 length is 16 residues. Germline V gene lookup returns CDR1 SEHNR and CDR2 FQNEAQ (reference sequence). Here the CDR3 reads CASSLAGTGSYNEQFF.

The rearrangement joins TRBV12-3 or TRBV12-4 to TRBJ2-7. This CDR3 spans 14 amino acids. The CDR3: CASIGLDLPSEQYF.

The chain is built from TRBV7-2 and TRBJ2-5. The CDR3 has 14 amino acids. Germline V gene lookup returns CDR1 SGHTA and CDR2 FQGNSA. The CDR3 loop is CASSLGRRKETQYF.

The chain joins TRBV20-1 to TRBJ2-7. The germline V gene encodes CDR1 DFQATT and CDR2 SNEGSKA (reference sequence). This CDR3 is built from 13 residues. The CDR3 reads CSARDSLVYELYF.

CDR3 sequence: CASSPGDRAGYEQYF. This chain uses TRBV5-1 with TRBJ2-7; TCRdb picks TRBD1, but there is no DNA to check that call. There are 15 residues in the CDR3. Germline CDR1 SGHRS, CDR2 YFSETQ.

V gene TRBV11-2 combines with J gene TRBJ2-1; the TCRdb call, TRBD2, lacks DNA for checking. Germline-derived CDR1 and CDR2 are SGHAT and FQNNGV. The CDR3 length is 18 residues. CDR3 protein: CASTVPGLAGGANNEQFF.

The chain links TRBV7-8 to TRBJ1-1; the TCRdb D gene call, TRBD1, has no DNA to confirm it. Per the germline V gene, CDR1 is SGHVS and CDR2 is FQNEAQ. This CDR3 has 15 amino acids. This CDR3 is CASSADRGMNTEAFF. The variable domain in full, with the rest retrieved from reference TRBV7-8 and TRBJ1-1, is GAGVSQSPRYKVAKRGQDVALRCDPISGHVSLFWYQQALGQGPEFLTYFQNEAQLDKSGLPSDRFFAERPEGSVSTLKIQRTQQEDSAVYLCASSADRGMNTEAFFGQGTRLTVV.

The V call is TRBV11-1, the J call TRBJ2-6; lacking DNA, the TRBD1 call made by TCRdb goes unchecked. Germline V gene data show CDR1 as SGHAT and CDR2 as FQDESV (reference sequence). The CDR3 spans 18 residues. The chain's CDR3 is CASSLRAGKISGANVLTF. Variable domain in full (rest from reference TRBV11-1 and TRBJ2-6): EAEVAQSPRYKITEKSQAVAFWCDPISGHATLYWYRQILGQGPELLVQFQDESVVDDSQLPKDRFSAERLKGVDSTLKIQPAELGDSAMYLCASSLRAGKISGANVLTFGAGSRLTVL.